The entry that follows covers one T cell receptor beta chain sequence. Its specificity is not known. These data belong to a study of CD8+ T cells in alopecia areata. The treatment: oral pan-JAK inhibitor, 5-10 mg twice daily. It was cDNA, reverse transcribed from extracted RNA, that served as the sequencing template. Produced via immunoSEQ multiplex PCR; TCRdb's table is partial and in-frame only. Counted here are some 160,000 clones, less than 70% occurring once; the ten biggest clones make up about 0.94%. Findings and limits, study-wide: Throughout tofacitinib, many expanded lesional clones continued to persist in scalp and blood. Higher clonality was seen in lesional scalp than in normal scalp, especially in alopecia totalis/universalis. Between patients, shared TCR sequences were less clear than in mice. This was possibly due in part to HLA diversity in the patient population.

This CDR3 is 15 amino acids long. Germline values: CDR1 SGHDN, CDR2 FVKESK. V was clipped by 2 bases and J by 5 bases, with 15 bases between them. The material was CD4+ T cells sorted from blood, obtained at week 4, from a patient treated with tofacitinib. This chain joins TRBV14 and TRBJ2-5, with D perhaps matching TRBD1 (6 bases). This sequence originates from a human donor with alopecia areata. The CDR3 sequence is CASSQLTGMKETQYF. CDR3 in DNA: TGTGCCAGCAGCCAACTCACAGGGATGAAGGAGACCCAGTACTTC.